This is a list of T cell receptor beta chains from one sample in a study of T cell changes during pregnancy in multiple sclerosis. This table comes from immunoSEQ multiplex PCR, and its TCRdb copy is limited to in-frame clones, with some not included. The data hold approximately 35,000 clones, with more than 70% observed a single time. This specimen consisted of CD4+ T cells from peripheral blood mononuclear cells, obtained after pregnancy. These receptors originate from a female donor in good health, enrolled as a control in a pregnancy study. CDR3s include the opening cysteine and the closing phenylalanine or tryptophan. A D gene is named only where the DNA matches it firmly. Clone size is shown for a subset of rows, as once, few, many or a class of expanded clone.

v_gene	abundance	d_gene	j_gene	CDR3nt	CDR3aa
TRBV18	NA	TRBD2	TRBJ2-3	TGTGCCAGCCGGACTAGCGGAGATACGCAGTATTTT	CASRTSGDTQYF
TRBV28	NA	NA	TRBJ1-1	TGTGCCAGCAGTTTCAAACAGGGAGAGTCTGAAGCTTTCTTT	CASSFKQGESEAFF
TRBV28	NA	TRBD2	TRBJ2-7	TGTGCCAGCAGTTTTGCGGGAGTGTGGGAGCAGTACTTC	CASSFAGVWEQYF
TRBV28	NA	TRBD1	TRBJ1-2	TGTGCCAGCAGTTTGTGGGGACAGGGGAATGGCTACACCTTC	CASSLWGQGNGYTF
TRBV13	NA	NA	TRBJ1-6	TGTGCCAGCAGCTTAGCCTCTGGGCGAAATTCACCCCTCCACTTT	CASSLASGRNSPLHF
TRBV5-6	NA	TRBD1	TRBJ1-2	TGTGCCAGCGGCCAGACAGGGGGCTTTGGCTACACCTTC	CASGQTGGFGYTF
TRBV19	NA	TRBD1	TRBJ1-5	TGTGCCAGTAGAAGGGACAGCAGCAATCAGCCCCAGCATTTT	CASRRDSSNQPQHF
TRBV11-1	NA	TRBD1	TRBJ1-1	TGTGCCAGCAGCTTCAGGACAGGGAACACTGAAGCTTTCTTT	CASSFRTGNTEAFF
TRBV5-1	NA	NA	TRBJ2-1	TGCGCCAGCAGCTTGGGCGGACTGATCAATGAGCAGTTCTTC	CASSLGGLINEQFF
TRBV11-2	NA	TRBD2	TRBJ2-1	TGTGCCAGCAGCTTAGCGGGAGGGCCCAATGAGCAGTTCTTC	CASSLAGGPNEQFF
TRBV10-3	NA	TRBD2	TRBJ2-3	TGTGCCATCAGTAACAGCGGGAGTGTCACAGATACGCAGTATTTT	CAISNSGSVTDTQYF
TRBV5-8	NA	NA	TRBJ1-6	TGTGCCAGCAGCGCGTTACAGGGAAATTCACCCCTCCACTTT	CASSALQGNSPLHF
TRBV7-2	NA	NA	TRBJ1-4	TGTGCCAGCAGCTTTATACTAGCAACTAATGAAAAACTGTTTTTT	CASSFILATNEKLFF
TRBV6-5	NA	NA	TRBJ1-3	TGTGCCAGCAGTCCGGGGGGCTCTGGAAACACCATATATTTT	CASSPGGSGNTIYF
TRBV15	NA	TRBD1	TRBJ2-7	TGTGCCACCAGCAGAGATATCTCCAGGGGGCGGGGGCAGTACTTC	CATSRDISRGRGQYF
TRBV10-3	NA	TRBD1	TRBJ1-1	TGTGCCATCAGTGGTGGGACAGTCAACACTGAAGCTTTCTTT	CAISGGTVNTEAFF
TRBV21-1	once	NA	TRBJ2-5	TGTGCCAGCAGCAAACAAAAACGGGACAGGGCCGGCCCGGACCAAGAGACCCAGTACTTC	CASSKQKRDRAGPDQETQYF
TRBV19	NA	NA	TRBJ2-1	TGTGCCAGTAGTACCCCCGGGAGAGACTACAATGAGCAGTTCTTC	CASSTPGRDYNEQFF
TRBV16	NA	TRBD1	TRBJ1-5	TGTGCCAGCAGCCAGAGTACCGGGACAGGGGGTCAGCCCCAGCATTTT	CASSQSTGTGGQPQHF
TRBV6-1	few	NA	TRBJ1-1	TGTGCCAGTGCCAGCGGGGGTAGGCTGACTGAAGCTTTCTTT	CASASGGRLTEAFF
TRBV9	NA	TRBD2	TRBJ2-1	TGTGCCAGCAGCGTGCTAGCGGGAGGCAATGAGCAGTTCTTC	CASSVLAGGNEQFF
TRBV30	NA	NA	TRBJ2-1	TGTGCCGGAAACAGGGGGGGAATCTACAATGAGCAGTTCTTC	CAGNRGGIYNEQFF
TRBV7-3	NA	NA	TRBJ2-5	TGTGCCAGCAGCCCATTTAATGGCCCTTCGGGGACCCAGTACTTC	CASSPFNGPSGTQYF
TRBV15	NA	NA	TRBJ2-5	TGTGCCACCAGCAGAGGGCGACAGAGCCAAGAGACCCAGTACTTC	CATSRGRQSQETQYF
TRBV6-1	NA	NA	TRBJ2-4	TGTGCCAGCAGCCCTGGGACACCTTCGGACATTCAGTACTTC	CASSPGTPSDIQYF
TRBV2	NA	TRBD2	TRBJ2-5	TGTGCCAGCAGCCGACTAGCGGGAGTGGTAGAGACCCAGTACTTC	CASSRLAGVVETQYF
TRBV4-2	once	TRBD1	TRBJ2-3	TGTGCCAGCAGCCAACCGACAGGGTCGGATACGCAGTATTTT	CASSQPTGSDTQYF
TRBV6-1	NA	TRBD2	TRBJ2-1	TGTGCCAGCAGATCACTAGCGGGAGGCTTGAATGAGCAGTTCTTC	CASRSLAGGLNEQFF
TRBV27	NA	TRBD1	TRBJ2-7	TGTGCCAGCAGTCAAACAGGGGGAGAGCAGTACTTC	CASSQTGGEQYF
TRBV9	NA	NA	TRBJ2-2	TGTGCCAGTAGCGTAGGTATTCTGAGGGCGAGCACCGGGGAGCTGTTTTTT	CASSVGILRASTGELFF
TRBV5-6	NA	NA	TRBJ2-7	TGTGCCAGCAGCCCGCGGACAGCCTACGAGCAGTACTTC	CASSPRTAYEQYF
TRBV5-1	once	TRBD1	TRBJ2-3	TGCGCCAGCAGCTTTCGAGTACCCGGGACAGGGGGTCGGGATACGCAGTATTTT	CASSFRVPGTGGRDTQYF
TRBV9	NA	NA	TRBJ1-2	TGTGCCAGCAGCGTAGGAAGGGGCGCGGGCTACACCTTC	CASSVGRGAGYTF
TRBV5-4	once	TRBD1	TRBJ2-3	TGTGCCAGCAGCTCACGCCTCAGGGGGACAGATACGCAGTATTTT	CASSSRLRGTDTQYF
TRBV7-8	NA	NA	TRBJ2-5	TGTGCCAGCAGCTTAGCGACAGAAGGACAGACCCAGTACTTC	CASSLATEGQTQYF
TRBV11-3	NA	NA	TRBJ2-2	TGTGCCAGCAGCTTAAACCCTAAGTCAGGGAGGTCGAACACCGGGGAGCTGTTTTTT	CASSLNPKSGRSNTGELFF
TRBV4-1	NA	TRBD1	TRBJ2-2	TGCGCCAGCAGCCACACAGGGGGGTCGAACACCGGGGAGCTGTTTTTT	CASSHTGGSNTGELFF
TRBV7-8	NA	TRBD2	TRBJ2-1	TGTGCCAGCCAAAGGCGGGGGTCCTACAATGAGCAGTTCTTC	CASQRRGSYNEQFF
TRBV7-3	NA	NA	TRBJ2-5	TGTGCCAGCAGCTTAACTCGGCAAGAGACCCAGTACTTC	CASSLTRQETQYF
TRBV5-6	NA	TRBD1	TRBJ1-2	TGTGCCAGCACCGGTCAGACAGGGAACTATGGCTACACCTTC	CASTGQTGNYGYTF
TRBV7-2	NA	NA	TRBJ1-5	TGTGCCAGCAGCTTAGTGCGGGGGAGAGAAGGCTATAGCAATCAGCCCCAGCATTTT	CASSLVRGREGYSNQPQHF
TRBV29-1	NA	NA	TRBJ1-3	TGCAGCGTTGAAGAGAGGACACCTGGAAACACCATATATTTT	CSVEERTPGNTIYF
TRBV6-5	NA	NA	TRBJ2-7	TGTGCCAGCAGAAAAGGGCGGGACCCTACCTACGAGCAGTACTTC	CASRKGRDPTYEQYF
TRBV5-4	NA	TRBD2	TRBJ2-3	TGTGCCAGCAGCTTGGAGGGTCGCGGGAGAGTAGATACGCAGTATTTT	CASSLEGRGRVDTQYF
TRBV30	NA	NA	TRBJ1-4	TGTGCCTGGAGTCAGGGCAGAAATGAAAAACTGTTTTTT	CAWSQGRNEKLFF
TRBV4-1	NA	NA	TRBJ1-2	TGCGCCAGCAGCCCGATCGTCCGCAGGGGCCACTCTAACTATGGCTACACCTTC	CASSPIVRRGHSNYGYTF
TRBV19	NA	TRBD1	TRBJ2-5	TGTGCCAGTAGTATCCAGGGGGCGGGAGAGACCCAGTACTTC	CASSIQGAGETQYF
TRBV29-1	NA	TRBD1	TRBJ2-1	TGCAGCGTTGCCCGGGACAGGGGCGGAAATGAGCAGTTCTTC	CSVARDRGGNEQFF
TRBV15	once	NA	TRBJ2-2	TGTGCCACCAGCGGCCGGGTGAACACCGGGGAGCTGTTTTTT	CATSGRVNTGELFF
TRBV23-1	NA	TRBD2	TRBJ2-1	TGCGCCAGCAGCCCCCGGGGGCGAAAGAAGAGGACTAGCGGGAGCAATGAGCAGTTCTTC	CASSPRGRKKRTSGSNEQFF
TRBV5-1	NA	TRBD2	TRBJ2-5	TGCGCCAGCAGCCTCCGTCCCCGGACTAGCGGACAAGAGACCCAGTACTTC	CASSLRPRTSGQETQYF
TRBV5-1	NA	NA	TRBJ2-6	TGCGCCAGCAGCCCAGGGGACTCTGGGGCCAACGTCCTGACTTTC	CASSPGDSGANVLTF
TRBV11-2	NA	NA	TRBJ2-7	TGTGCCAGCAGCTTACCCAAATCCTACGAGCAGTACTTC	CASSLPKSYEQYF